This T cell receptor (beta chain) is drawn from a study of T-cell memory formation after mild COVID-19. This clonotype has more than one count but fewer than ten. TCRdb called the 5' RACE reads again in MiXCR, with one record for every CDR3 protein. The table has some 410,000 distinct CDR3 sequences, about 22% seen once. This clonotype was sampled from an adult woman who had mild COVID-19 (a few samples of this study predate the infection). Cell type and time point are not known. Source material: PBMCs or a T cell subset sorted from them (not recorded which).

The CDR3 here is CASSLAQMNTEAFF. CDR3 nucleotide sequence: TGTGCCAGCAGCTTAGCACAGATGAACACTGAAGCTTTCTTT. The rearrangement joins TRBV11-2 to TRBJ1-1, with unresolved D. The germline V gene encodes CDR1 SGHAT and CDR2 FQNNGV. The V end was cut by 1 base, the J end by 0 bases, with 6 bases between. CDR3 length: 14 residues.